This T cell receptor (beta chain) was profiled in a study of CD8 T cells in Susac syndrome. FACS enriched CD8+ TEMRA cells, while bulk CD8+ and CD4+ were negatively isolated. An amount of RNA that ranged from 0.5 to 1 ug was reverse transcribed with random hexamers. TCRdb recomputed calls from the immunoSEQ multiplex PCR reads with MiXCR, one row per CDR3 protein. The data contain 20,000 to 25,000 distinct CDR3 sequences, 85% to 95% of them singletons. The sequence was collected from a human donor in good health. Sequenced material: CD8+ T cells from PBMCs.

The CDR3 spells CASSARRGEKYTGELFF. The CDR3 DNA sequence: TGTGCCAGCAGCGCCCGCAGGGGGGAGAAATACACCGGGGAGCTGTTTTTT. The J gene is TRBJ2-2, the V gene TRBV7-8, with D possibly matching TRBD1 (7 bases). The CDR3 length is 17 residues. Looked up from germline, CDR1 is SGHVS and CDR2 is FQNEAQ. V was clipped by 5 bases and J by 3 bases, with 19 bases between them. The entire variable domain, with the rest obtained from reference TRBV7-8 and TRBJ2-2, is as follows: GAGVSQSPRYKVAKRGQDVALRCDPISGHVSLFWYQQALGQGPEFLTYFQNEAQLDKSGLPSDRFFAERPEGSVSTLKIQRTQQEDSAVYLCASSARRGEKYTGELFFGEGSRLTVL.